This note documents a single T cell receptor beta chain sequence. This record comes from a study of cytomegalovirus exposure and HLA in healthy donors. Deletions cut 2 bases from V and 2 bases from J, with 9 bases between. This CDR3 contains 14 residues. Germline CDR1 and CDR2: KGHSH and LQKENI. PCR primers comprised 60 Vbeta and 13 Jbeta primers. The data were produced by immunoSEQ multiplex PCR, yet TCRdb's version contains in-frame clones alone and is incomplete. This table holds 150,000 to 200,000 clones, roughly 83% found once. The receptor comes from a boy aged 5-17 years in good health and CMV-seronegative. The genes are TRBV18 and TRBJ1-1; D remains unclear. The source material was PBMCs. Here the CDR3 DNA reads TGTGCCAGCTCACCAATGGTCACAAACACTGAAGCTTTCTTT. It encodes CASSPMVTNTEAFF.